Listed below are T cell receptor beta chains from one sample, sequenced in a study of T cells in Graves' hyperthyroidism and ophthalmopathy. TCRdb independently ran MiXCR on the multiplex PCR reads; one entry per CDR3 protein. This table has a few hundred thousand distinct CDR3 sequences, roughly 14% appearing once. Sequencing was done on a sample of blood. Source of these receptors: a man in his thirties or forties with Graves' hyperthyroidism that later progressed to Graves' ophthalmopathy. The CDR3 runs from the conserved cysteine through the conserved F or W. D genes are given only for firm matches. Rows may omit the clone size; those that give it use once, few, many or a size class.

V gene	D gene	J gene	clone size	CDR3 DNA	CDR3 protein
TRBV5-1	TRBD2	TRBJ2-4	few	TGCGCCAGCAGCATGCGGACTAGCGGGGGGGCGGCCAAAAACATTCAGTACTTC	CASSMRTSGGAAKNIQYF
TRBV11-2	NA	TRBJ1-6	NA	TGTGCCAGCAGCCAAACGGGGATACCCCTCCACTTT	CASSQTGIPLHF
TRBV5-5	NA	TRBJ2-1	NA	TGTGCCAGCAGCTTGGTATCAAGCAAAACCAATGAGCAGTTCTTC	CASSLVSSKTNEQFF
TRBV24-1	NA	TRBJ2-7	many	TGTGCCACCAGTGATTCCAGGTACGAGCAGTACTTC	CATSDSRYEQYF
TRBV12-3/TRBV12-4	NA	TRBJ1-6	NA	TGTGCCAGCAGCCTTACTATTAATCGACAGCTTTATAATTCACCCCTCCACTTT	CASSLTINRQLYNSPLHF
TRBV30	NA	TRBJ1-5	many	TGTGCCTGCGCGACAGAATATAATCAGCCCCAGCATTTT	CACATEYNQPQHF
TRBV30	NA	TRBJ1-2	many	TGTGCCTGGAGTCATCCGTTCGGCTACACCTTC	CAWSHPFGYTF
TRBV6-1	NA	TRBJ1-3	few	TGTGCCAGCAGTACCCCGGGGAAATCTGGAAACACCATATATTTT	CASSTPGKSGNTIYF
TRBV27	TRBD1	TRBJ2-7	NA	TGTGCCACCGCGACAGGGTTCACCTACGAGCAGTACTTC	CATATGFTYEQYF
TRBV5-4	TRBD1	TRBJ1-1	NA	TGTGCCAGCAGCCGTTCAGGGACAGGGGCCACTGAAGCTTTCTTT	CASSRSGTGATEAFF
TRBV7-8	TRBD2	TRBJ2-1	many	TGTGCCAGCAGCTTAGAGCCTAGCGGGGGGTTTAGCTCCTACAATGAGCAGTTCTTC	CASSLEPSGGFSSYNEQFF
TRBV28	TRBD1	TRBJ2-5	many	TGTGCCAGCTTTCCGACAGGGACGGAGACCCAGTACTTC	CASFPTGTETQYF
TRBV20-1	NA	TRBJ1-5	many	TGCAGTGCTAGACCCCCCTCCAATCAGCCCCAGCATTTT	CSARPPSNQPQHF
TRBV30	NA	TRBJ2-1	NA	TGTGCCTGGAGTCTCGGGGATAGCTCCTACAATGAGCAGTTCTTC	CAWSLGDSSYNEQFF
TRBV6-1	TRBD1	TRBJ2-7	many	TGTGCCAGCTATTCCGGGACAGGATCCTACGAGCAGTACTTC	CASYSGTGSYEQYF
TRBV29-1	NA	TRBJ2-3	NA	TGCAGCGTTGGGAGTGCCAGGGTGCCAGATACGCAGTATTTT	CSVGSARVPDTQYF
TRBV18	NA	TRBJ2-3	NA	TGTGCCAGCTCAGCCCCTCTAGGTGCGAGTGCAGATACGCAGTATTTT	CASSAPLGASADTQYF
TRBV19	TRBD2	TRBJ2-2	NA	TGTGCCAGTAGCGGGGGGATCTTTCCCGGGGAGCTGTTTTTT	CASSGGIFPGELFF
TRBV28	NA	TRBJ2-7	many	TGTGCCAGCAGTTTATGGGGCAGCTCCTACGAGCAGTACTTC	CASSLWGSSYEQYF
TRBV4-1	NA	TRBJ2-3	few	TGCGCCAGCAGCCAATCCGGAGGGGTAGATACGCAGTATTTT	CASSQSGGVDTQYF
TRBV7-9	NA	TRBJ2-3	few	TGTGCTAGCAGCCCCACGCGACACAACCCCACAGATACGCAGTATTTT	CASSPTRHNPTDTQYF
TRBV24-1	NA	TRBJ2-2	many	TGTGCCACCAGTGATTTCAGGACCGGGGAGCTGTTTTTT	CATSDFRTGELFF
TRBV15	TRBD2	TRBJ2-1	NA	TGTGCCATCAGCAGCGGGGGGGGTATTGAGCAGTTCTTC	CAISSGGGIEQFF
TRBV28	NA	TRBJ2-7	few	TGTGCCAGCAGTCCCTTCCCCAGGAGCCGCTCCTACGAGCAGTACTTC	CASSPFPRSRSYEQYF
TRBV11-3	TRBD1	TRBJ2-2	many	TGTGCCAGCAGCTTAGGTCAGGGGACAGCTAACACCGGGGAGCTGTTTTTT	CASSLGQGTANTGELFF
TRBV5-1	NA	TRBJ1-2	many	TGCGCCAGCAGCCACGACCATGGAGGGGGCTACACCTTC	CASSHDHGGGYTF
TRBV28	TRBD1	TRBJ1-2	many	TGTGCCAGCATTTCTCTCACTTCCGGGACAGGAGTCTATGGCTACACCTTC	CASISLTSGTGVYGYTF
TRBV6-5	NA	TRBJ2-4	few	TGTGCCAGCAGTTACCGGGCGGCGCTAGCCAAAAACATTCAGTACTTC	CASSYRAALAKNIQYF
TRBV5-1	NA	TRBJ1-1	many	TGCGCCAGCAGCTTGGGATCAGGGCACACTGAAGCTTTCTTT	CASSLGSGHTEAFF
TRBV30	TRBD1	TRBJ2-3	many	TGTGCCTGGAGCGCAACAGGGGCAGATACGCAGTATTTT	CAWSATGADTQYF
TRBV27	TRBD2	TRBJ2-1	many	TGTGCCAGCAGTCAACCCGGGACTAGCGGGGGGGCCAGGAATGAGCAGTTCTTC	CASSQPGTSGGARNEQFF
TRBV6-5	NA	TRBJ2-7	NA	TGTGCCAGCAGTTACGGCACCCCGACTTCCTACGAGCAGTACTTC	CASSYGTPTSYEQYF
TRBV11-1	NA	TRBJ1-2	many	TGTGCCAGCAGTACAGGGCCTAACTATGGCTACACCTTC	CASSTGPNYGYTF
TRBV7-9	TRBD1	TRBJ2-1	many	TGTGCCAGCAGCCTCGCAGGGGGCATCGATGAGCAGTTCTTC	CASSLAGGIDEQFF
TRBV28	NA	TRBJ1-5	many	TGTGCCAGCAGTTTTACACAGGGTAGGCAGCCCCAGCATTTT	CASSFTQGRQPQHF
TRBV6-1	NA	TRBJ1-2	many	TGTGCCAGCAGTGAAATTTTTGATTCGTATGGCTACACCTTC	CASSEIFDSYGYTF
TRBV28	NA	TRBJ2-3	many	TGTGCCAGCAGTTTAAATCCAGGGCTAGATACGCAGTATTTT	CASSLNPGLDTQYF
TRBV19	NA	TRBJ2-7	NA	TGTGCCAGTAGTATATCAGCGGGCCGGGTTTACGAGCAGTACTTC	CASSISAGRVYEQYF
TRBV5-1	TRBD1	TRBJ2-4	NA	TGCGCCAGCAGCGCGGACAGGCAAAACATTCAGTACTTC	CASSADRQNIQYF
TRBV6-2/TRBV6-3	NA	TRBJ2-3	many	TGTGCCAGCAGTTACGGGTTCACTAGCACCACAGATACGCAGTATTTT	CASSYGFTSTTDTQYF
TRBV5-5	NA	TRBJ2-1	many	TGTGCCAGCAGCTTGGAACCCCAGGTGGCCTACAATGAGCAGTTCTTC	CASSLEPQVAYNEQFF
TRBV28	NA	TRBJ1-2	few	TGTGCCAGCAGTCCCGACTCGGAGTCCTATGGCTACACCTTC	CASSPDSESYGYTF
TRBV11-3	NA	TRBJ1-5	many	TGTGCCAGCAGCTTAGAAGGAGGTCGTCAGCCCCAGCATTTT	CASSLEGGRQPQHF
TRBV12-3/TRBV12-4	NA	TRBJ1-1	many	TGTGCCAGCAGTTCTCCTGGGTCCACTGAAGCTTTCTTT	CASSSPGSTEAFF
TRBV3-1	NA	TRBJ2-3	NA	TGTGCCAGCGGCCAACCGGGGACATCAGCTAGCACAGATACGCAGTATTTT	CASGQPGTSASTDTQYF
TRBV25-1	NA	TRBJ2-3	NA	TGTGCCAGCAGTGAATTGCCGGATACGCAGTATTTT	CASSELPDTQYF
TRBV28	TRBD1	TRBJ2-3	many	TGTGCCAGCAGTTCCCCCGGGACAGGGGGAGATACGCAGTATTTT	CASSSPGTGGDTQYF
TRBV12-3/TRBV12-4	NA	TRBJ1-1	many	TGTGCCAGCAGTTTTGGAAGCCACCCCTTAGGGACTGAAGCTTTCTTT	CASSFGSHPLGTEAFF
TRBV20-1	NA	TRBJ2-3	many	TGCAGTGCTTCTGAGGAGGAAGATACGCAGTATTTT	CSASEEEDTQYF
TRBV5-4	NA	TRBJ1-1	many	TGTGCCAGCAGCTTGAGGGGTGCGGGCACTGAAGCTTTCTTT	CASSLRGAGTEAFF